This entry lists 30 T cell receptor beta chains sequenced from one sample in a study of regulatory T cells in long-lasting Graves disease. Time point indicated: newly diagnosed GD, antithyroid drugs for less than 3 months. Extracted PBMC RNA gave rise to the TCR library. Through Arm-PCR of CDR3 regions and iRepertoire HTBI primers, TCR beta libraries were built. TCRdb independently ran MiXCR on the multiplex PCR reads; one entry per CDR3 protein. The profile shows fewer than 650,000 distinct CDR3 sequences, approximately 16% of them singletons. The same data also went into a second study, on T cells in Graves' hyperthyroidism and ophthalmopathy.

The input for sequencing was peripheral blood mononuclear cells (PBMCs), taken at new diagnosis, from a patient treated with antithyroid drugs. These receptors originate from a man younger than 30 with Graves disease.

The chain uses TRBV10-3 and TRBJ2-2, with 7 bases aligning to TRBD1. The V and J ends lost 4 bases and 10 bases, in that order; junction bases with no gene match: 3. This CDR3 spans 12 amino acids. Germline V CDR1 and CDR2: ENHRY, SYGVKD. CDR3 coding DNA: TGTGCCATCAGTGGGGACAGACCGGAGCTGTTTTTT. Translated, it gives CAISGDRPELFF.

On this clonotype: One junction end disagrees with the germline gene, perhaps due to a read error. V gene TRBV12-3 or TRBV12-4 combines with J gene TRBJ2-2, with a possible D match to TRBD2 (5 bases). This CDR3 has 13 residues. The CDR3 DNA reads TGTGCCAGCAGTTCTCTGTACACCGGGGAGCCGTTTTTT. Protein product: CASSSLYTGEPFF.

The chain is built from TRBV20-1 and TRBJ2-7, with a weak D call TRBD1 (5 bases). The ends were cut back, 0 bases at V and 4 bases at J, with 10 bases in the middle. The CDR3 is 13 residues long. In germline, CDR1 is DFQATT, CDR2 SNEGSKA (reference sequence). As DNA, the CDR3 is TGCAGTGCTAGAGATAACAGGTTTTACGAGCAGTACTTC. It is translated as CSARDNRFYEQYF.

This chain's CDR3 is CASSAEWGGGDEQFF. CDR3 in DNA: TGTGCCAGCAGTGCGGAGTGGGGGGGGGGGGATGAGCAGTTCTTC. The gene calls are TRBV12-3 or TRBV12-4 and TRBJ2-1, with TRBD2 identical over 7 bases. The CDR3 is 15 residues long. Trimming at V came to 5 bases and at J to 8 bases, leaving 12 bases not matched to a gene.

Remarks on this clonotype: This may be a read error, as it is one base from a much larger clone. The chain couples TRBV3-1 to TRBJ2-1, with 7 bases that match TRBD1. This CDR3 is 13 amino acids long. CDR1 and CDR2 from the germline V gene are LGHDT and YNNKEL (reference sequence). The junction had 7 bases not matched to a gene; V was cut back by 6 bases and J by 8 bases. The CDR3 here is CASRPDREYEQFF. The CDR3 region has the DNA TGTGCCAGCAGGCCAGACAGGGAATATGAGCAGTTCTTC.

Ten or more counts support this clonotype. CDR3: CASRGTGGPYGYTF. The CDR3 DNA follows: TGTGCCAGCAGAGGGACAGGGGGCCCCTATGGCTACACCTTC. This rearrangement joins TRBV2 to TRBJ1-2; TRBD1 matches 12 bases. Losses at the gene ends were 6 bases for V and 4 bases for J; bases not matched to a gene: 3. The CDR3 extends over 14 amino acids. CDR1 SNHLY and CDR2 FYNNEI come from the germline V gene.

This clonotype was found a few times. The chain combines TRBV27 with TRBJ1-5; the D gene is possibly TRBD1 (6 bases). CDR3 length equals 15 residues. Germline V gene sequence: CDR1 MNHEY, CDR2 SMNVEV (reference sequence). Between the trimmed V and J ends, which lost 4 bases and 0 bases, there was a span of 10 bases. The CDR3 loop is CASSSAGHSNQPQHF. The CDR3 bases are TGTGCCAGCAGTTCGGCGGGACATAGCAATCAGCCCCAGCATTTT.

The rearrangement uses TRBV19 and TRBJ1-2; 8 bases fit TRBD1. V lost 3 bases to trimming and J lost 4 bases; unmatched junction nucleotides: 7. The length of the CDR3 is 15 residues. CDR1 and CDR2 from the germline V gene are LNHDA and SQIVND (reference sequence). The CDR3 sequence: CASSILDRDVYGYTF. The CDR3 region has the DNA TGTGCCAGTAGTATCCTGGACAGGGACGTCTATGGCTACACCTTC.

This clonotype has ten or more counts. This rearrangement joins TRBV20-1 to TRBJ2-7; TRBD2 might be the D (6 bases). V lost 5 bases and J 0 bases, leaving 14 bases between the germline ends. The CDR3 consists of 14 residues. Germline V gives CDR1 DFQATT, CDR2 SNEGSKA (reference sequence). CDR3 protein: CSAFGRDGSYEQYF. The CDR3 DNA sequence: TGCAGTGCTTTCGGGCGGGACGGCTCCTACGAGCAGTACTTC.

This clonotype showed up many times. The chain combines TRBV12-3 or TRBV12-4 with TRBJ2-3, with TRBD1 matching 7 bases. V lost 3 bases and J lost 5; bases outside the gene matches: 8. There are 15 residues in the CDR3. The CDR3 loop is CASSFRDSGGDTQYF. The CDR3 DNA follows: TGTGCCAGCAGTTTCAGGGACAGCGGAGGAGATACGCAGTATTTT.

Comment on this clonotype: A much more abundant neighbour one base away suggests this may be a read error. The chain links TRBV27 to TRBJ2-4, with D possibly matching TRBD2 (5 bases). The J call is doubtful: the DNA matches TRBJ2-1 better. The CDR3 runs 14 residues. Germline lookup yields CDR1 MNHEY and CDR2 SMNVEV (reference sequence). Here the CDR3 reads CASSPQRPWETQFF. The CDR3 DNA reads as TGTGCCAGCAGTCCCCAACGGCCATGGGAGACCCAGTTCTTC.

This clonotype was detected only a few times. The rearrangement uses TRBV12-3 or TRBV12-4 and TRBJ2-5, with a possible D match to TRBD2 (5 bases). Trimming removed 6 bases at V and 0 bases at J, with 8 bases between. This CDR3 contains 13 residues. CDR3 DNA sequence: TGTGCCAGCAGGACTAATGACCAAGAGACCCAGTACTTC. Its translation: CASRTNDQETQYF.

This clonotype occurred a few times. This chain joins TRBV13 and TRBJ1-4; 8 bases are shared with TRBD1. CDR3 size: 14 residues. Germline V lookup: CDR1 PRHDT, CDR2 FYEKMQ (reference sequence). The V and J ends lost 5 bases and 8 bases, in that order; junction bases with no gene match: 7. Here the CDR3 reads CASSMTGVGEKLFF. The DNA for the CDR3 is TGTGCCAGCAGCATGACAGGGGTTGGGGAAAAACTGTTTTTT.

V is TRBV18 and J is TRBJ2-2; TRBD1 matches at 8 bases. V was clipped by 3 bases and J by 5 bases; unmatched bases: 11. CDR1 and CDR2 from the germline V gene are KGHSH and LQKENI. The CDR3 is 17 amino acids. The CDR3 DNA follows: TGTGCCAGCTCACCTGGACAGGGTGTTCCCAGGACCGGGGAGCTGTTTTTT. Protein sequence: CASSPGQGVPRTGELFF.

This clonotype has at least ten counts. The rearrangement uses TRBV12-5 and TRBJ2-5, with unresolved D. Germline values: CDR1 LGHNT, CDR2 FRNRAP. This CDR3 has 13 amino acids. The ends were cut back, 2 bases at V and 5 bases at J, with 9 bases in the middle. The CDR3 DNA reads as TGTGCTAGTGGTTTGATGGGTTGGGAGACCCAGTACTTC. Translated: CASGLMGWETQYF.

This clonotype was seen a handful of times. This chain connects TRBV20-1 to TRBJ2-3; possibly TRBD2 for D (7 bases). Germline V gives CDR1 DFQATT, CDR2 SNEGSKA (reference sequence). The CDR3 covers 15 residues. Between the trimmed V and J ends, which lost 1 base and 3 bases, there was a span of 14 bases. CDR3 loop: CSARGQRGGTDTQYF. The CDR3 DNA sequence: TGCAGTGCTAGAGGGCAGAGGGGGGGAACAGATACGCAGTATTTT.

This clonotype has only a few counts. The chain has TRBV5-1 and TRBJ2-7; 8 bases line up with TRBD2. V dropped 1 base and J dropped 5; count of bases not matched to a gene: 8. This CDR3 has 15 amino acids. Germline CDR1 is SGHRS and CDR2 is YFSETQ. CDR3 DNA: TGCGCCAGCAGCTTGAACGCGGGAGGTCCGGACGAGCAGTACTTC. It translates to CASSLNAGGPDEQYF.

A remark on this clonotype: A much more abundant neighbour one base away suggests this may be a read error. The rearrangement links TRBV5-1 to TRBJ2-1; 9 bases are a match to TRBD2. This CDR3 is 15 amino acids long. Germline CDR1 SGHRS, CDR2 YFSETQ. With 4 bases clipped from V and 8 bases from J, the junction kept 10 bases outside the gene matches. DNA of the CDR3: TGCGCCAGCAGCACGGGCGGGAGGGCGTTCGATGAGCAGTTCTTC. It encodes CASSTGGRAFDEQFF.

This clonotype showed up just a few times. The chain uses TRBV20-1 and TRBJ1-5; TRBD1 aligns across 8 bases. The V gene end was trimmed by 4 bases and the J gene end by 3 bases; junction bases not matched to a gene: 8. The CDR3 contains 15 residues. The germline gives CDR1 DFQATT, CDR2 SNEGSKA (reference sequence). CDR3 amino acids: CSATQQGEINQPQHF. CDR3 sequence (DNA): TGCAGTGCTACCCAACAGGGGGAGATCAATCAGCCCCAGCATTTT.

This clonotype appeared many times. The chain couples TRBV12-3 or TRBV12-4 to TRBJ2-7; a weak D match, TRBD1 (6 bases). The ends were cut back, 6 bases at V and 4 bases at J, with 16 bases in the middle. CDR3 length: 14 amino acids. CDR3 sequence (DNA): TGTGCCAGCAGACCCTCCGGGACACAATACGAGCAGTACTTC. This gives the protein CASRPSGTQYEQYF.

This clonotype was picked up a small number of times. V gene TRBV7-9 combines with J gene TRBJ2-1; 12 bases agree with TRBD2. The germline V gene encodes CDR1 SEHNR and CDR2 FQNEAQ (reference sequence). The junction had 18 bases not matched to a gene; V was cut back by 6 bases and J by 0 bases. The CDR3 totals 21 residues. The CDR3 nucleotides are TGTGCCAGCAGGAACCCCGGGACTAGCGGGTTCAGGCTGAGCTCCTACAATGAGCAGTTCTTC. This sequence encodes CASRNPGTSGFRLSSYNEQFF.

This clonotype was counted only a few times. The rearrangement joins TRBV6-1 to TRBJ2-3; 12 nucleotides agree with TRBD2. Trimming at V came to 6 bases and at J to 1 base, leaving 5 bases not matched to a gene. Per the germline V gene, CDR1 is MNHNS and CDR2 is SASEGT. CDR3 length: 16 residues. The CDR3 DNA follows: TGTGCCAGCAGCAGGACTAGCGGGATGGGCACAGATACGCAGTATTTT. Translated: CASSRTSGMGTDTQYF.

This clonotype was detected only a few times. The chain is built from TRBV10-3 and TRBJ1-6, with 9 bases lining up with TRBD1. After removal of 10 bases from V and 7 bases from J, the junction contained 8 bases not matched to a gene. Germline assignment: CDR1 ENHRY and CDR2 SYGVKD. The CDR3 length is 14 residues. Here the CDR3 DNA reads TGTGCCAGCCGAGAGGACAGGGGCAATTCACCCCTCCACTTT. It specifies CASREDRGNSPLHF.

This clonotype has a count of ten or more. The rearrangement links TRBV28 to TRBJ2-7, with D possibly called TRBD1 or TRBD2 (5 bases each). The germline CDR1 and CDR2 sequences are MDHEN and SYDVKM. Trimming cost V 3 bases and J 5 bases, with 20 bases left between them. The CDR3 contains 16 residues. Here the CDR3 DNA reads TGTGCCAGCAGTTTCGGTGGGACGGCGAAATACAACGAGCAGTACTTC. Residues: CASSFGGTAKYNEQYF.

The CDR3 is CAISPGPERSNQPQHF. Written as DNA, the CDR3 is TGTGCCATCAGTCCCGGGCCCGAGCGGAGCAATCAGCCCCAGCATTTT. This chain uses TRBV10-3 with TRBJ1-5; D remains unclear. The CDR3 contains 16 residues. CDR1 is ENHRY and CDR2 is SYGVKD in the germline V gene. V lost 5 bases and J lost 1, with 15 bases in between.

The chain carries TRBV19 and TRBJ1-1; a weak D match, TRBD1 (5 bases). The germline V and J ends were trimmed by 4 bases and 0 bases, with 18 bases remaining between them. CDR3 length: 17 residues. Germline V gene data show CDR1 as LNHDA and CDR2 as SQIVND (reference sequence). The DNA for the CDR3 is TGTGCCAGTAGTAATCGGGAAGGGACTATCTTGAACACTGAAGCTTTCTTT. It is translated as CASSNREGTILNTEAFF.

Only a few counts were recorded for this clonotype. This chain joins TRBV6-2 or TRBV6-3 and TRBJ2-3, with TRBD1 matching over 10 bases. V shed 7 bases and J 2 bases; nucleotides not matched to a gene: 6. The CDR3 covers 15 residues. The germline V gene encodes CDR1 MNHEY and CDR2 SVGEGT. CDR3 nucleotide sequence: TGTGCCAGCACCGCCGGGACAGGGGACACAGATACGCAGTATTTT. Protein sequence: CASTAGTGDTDTQYF.

This clonotype has ten or more counts. The chain joins TRBV20-1 to TRBJ1-1; D uncertain. This CDR3 comprises 12 residues. The ends were cut back, 6 bases at V and 1 base at J, with 9 bases in the middle. Germline CDR1 reads DFQATT; CDR2 reads SNEGSKA (reference sequence). CDR3 loop: CSAEGRNTEAFF. The CDR3 nucleotides read TGCAGTGCCGAGGGAAGGAACACTGAAGCTTTCTTT.

This clonotype occurred once. Germline is not matched at one junction end, which may reflect a read error. The chain carries TRBV7-9 and TRBJ2-7, with D perhaps matching TRBD1 (5 bases). CDR3 length: 12 residues. The germline CDR1 and CDR2 sequences are SEHNR and FQNEAQ (reference sequence). This CDR3 reads CASSSDILEQCF. The CDR3 nucleotides read TGTGCCAGCAGCTCGGACATTTTGGAGCAGTGCTTC.

The V gene is TRBV4-1, the J gene TRBJ2-1, with TRBD2 identical over 9 bases. Germline V gene sequence: CDR1 MGHRA, CDR2 YSYEKL. The V gene end was trimmed by 3 bases and the J gene end by 4 bases; junction bases not matched to a gene: 10. CDR3 length equals 17 residues. This CDR3 is CASSQRIAGVGYNEQFF. CDR3 bases: TGCGCCAGCAGCCAGAGAATAGCGGGAGTTGGGTACAATGAGCAGTTCTTC.